This entry lists 22 T cell receptor beta chains sequenced from one sample in a study of molecular identifiers for immune sequencing clone quantification. TCRdb reanalysed the PCR reads using MiXCR and keeps one entry per CDR3 protein. The sample records around 470,000 distinct CDR3 sequences, about 21% being singletons. The sample comprised naive CD8+ T cells from blood, with Jurkat cell RNA spiked in. Subset specified: FACS-sorted CD8+CD4-CCR7+CD45RA+ naive T cells. These receptors all stem from a human donor in good health. Some libraries in this study had Jurkat cell RNA spiked in.

Notes on this clonotype: This may arise from a read error, as a much more abundant clone is one base away. The gene calls are TRBV12-3 or TRBV12-4 and TRBJ1-5, with 7 bases fitting TRBD1. V lost 8 bases, J lost 9 bases, and 16 bases stayed unmatched. The CDR3 extends over 15 amino acids. CDR3 protein: CASDTGVGIVGPQHF. CDR3 DNA: TGTGCCAGCGATACAGGGGTTGGAATAGTAGGGCCCCAGCATTTT.

This chain's CDR3 is CASSERLSTEAFF. In DNA, the CDR3 is TGTGCCAGCAGCGAGAGGCTTTCCACTGAAGCTTTCTTT. The rearrangement uses TRBV27 and TRBJ1-1; no clear D. From germline, CDR1 is MNHEY and CDR2 SMNVEV (reference sequence). This CDR3 spans 13 amino acids. Trimming took 6 bases from V and 4 from J, leaving 12 bases between them.

This clonotype was counted at least ten times. The J gene is TRBJ1-5, the V gene TRBV12-3 or TRBV12-4; no reliable D call. This CDR3 has 12 residues. Trimming removed 8 bases at V and 4 bases at J, with 9 bases between. CDR3 protein: CASGNSNQPQHF. The DNA for the CDR3 is TGTGCCAGCGGTAATAGTAATCAGCCCCAGCATTTT.

This clonotype was seen only a few times. V gene TRBV2 combines with J gene TRBJ2-1; D ambiguous. V was clipped by 4 bases and J by 9 bases, with 13 bases between them. The CDR3 loop spans 13 amino acids. Per the germline V gene, CDR1 is SNHLY and CDR2 is FYNNEI. Here the CDR3 DNA reads TGTGCCAGCAGTGGAGTGTCTGGGTTTGAGCAGTTCTTC. It specifies CASSGVSGFEQFF.

This clonotype was observed a handful of times. This chain links TRBV30 with TRBJ1-5, with a tentative D call TRBD1 (5 bases). Looked up from germline, CDR1 is GTSNPN and CDR2 is SVGIG (reference sequence). The length of the CDR3 is 14 residues. Trimming left V 0 bases short and J 10 bases short, with 16 bases between. Here the CDR3 DNA reads TGTGCCTGGAGTGTAACCGGGGGGGGTATACCCCAGCATTTT. Its protein is CAWSVTGGGIPQHF.

This clonotype was counted ten times or more. This chain connects TRBV12-3 or TRBV12-4 to TRBJ2-4, with 12 bases that match TRBD2. J was trimmed by 8 bases and V by 6 bases; bases with no gene match: 11. The CDR3 spans 16 residues. The CDR3 bases are TGTGCCAGCAGCCCGACTAGCGGGGGCCTCGGAGACATTCAGTACTTC. This sequence encodes CASSPTSGGLGDIQYF.

Turning to this clonotype: A much larger clone sits a single nucleotide away, making a read error possible. V and J are TRBV7-9 and TRBJ2-7; D not certain. The CDR3 is 16 residues long. Germline CDR1 reads SEHNR; CDR2 reads FQNEAQ (reference sequence). Written as DNA, the CDR3 is TGTGGCAGCAGCCCAATGCCGGATGGTGGATCCTACGAGCAGTACTTC. Its protein product is CGSSPMPDGGSYEQYF.

The rearrangement uses TRBV10-3 and TRBJ2-7; 11 nucleotides match TRBD2. The germline gives CDR1 ENHRY, CDR2 SYGVKD. The CDR3 has 16 amino acids. The junction had 5 bases not matched to a gene; V was cut back by 0 bases and J by 4 bases. The DNA for the CDR3 is TGTGCCATCAGTGAGTCCCCGGGACTAGCGGAGTACGAGCAGTACTTC. Encoded protein: CAISESPGLAEYEQYF.

The sample holds many counts of this clonotype. This chain links TRBV29-1 with TRBJ1-1; D is perhaps TRBD1 (6 bases). Deletions cut 3 bases from V and 2 bases from J, with 13 bases between. The germline V gene encodes CDR1 SQVTM and CDR2 ANQGSEA. The CDR3 consists of 14 residues. CDR3 protein: CSVEGGAGNTEAFF. The CDR3 coding sequence is TGCAGCGTTGAGGGGGGCGCGGGAAACACTGAAGCTTTCTTT.

As regards this clonotype: This may come from a read error, since a much larger clone is one base off. The genes are TRBV12-3 or TRBV12-4 and TRBJ2-5; 7 nucleotides agree with TRBD1. V gave up 8 bases and J gave up 1 base; unmatched junction bases: 13. The CDR3 is 16 residues long. DNA of the CDR3: TGTGCCAGCGGTCCCCCAAACCGGGACAGCCAAGAGACCCAGTACTTC. Its translation: CASGPPNRDSQETQYF.

The chain employs TRBV4-2 and TRBJ2-7; 12 nucleotides agree with TRBD1. Germline CDR1 is LGHNA and CDR2 is YNFKEQ. Trimming took 4 bases from V and 7 from J; bases not matched to a gene: 11. There are 16 residues in the CDR3. The CDR3 DNA reads TGTGCCAGCAGCCCCTACCCGGGACAGGGGGCAGAAGAGCAGTACTTC. It translates to CASSPYPGQGAEEQYF.

This chain joins TRBV7-3 and TRBJ2-1, with 7 bases fitting TRBD1. The V gene's germline CDR1 is SGHTA and CDR2 FQGTGA. The V segment lost 5 bases and the J segment 4 bases; nucleotides outside the gene matches: 5. CDR3 length: 14 amino acids. CDR3 coding DNA: TGTGCCAGCAGCCCCCGACAGGGTTACAATGAGCAGTTCTTC. Residues: CASSPRQGYNEQFF.

This clonotype was recorded many times. V and J are TRBV5-1 and TRBJ1-4, with TRBD1 matching over 7 bases. The V and J ends lost 3 bases and 3 bases, in that order; junction bases with no gene match: 5. The CDR3 runs 15 residues. Germline lookup yields CDR1 SGHRS and CDR2 YFSETQ. In DNA, the CDR3 is TGCGCCAGCAGCTGGGACAGAAGTTCTAATGAAAAACTGTTTTTT. Translating gives CASSWDRSSNEKLFF.

As to this clonotype: A single base separates this from a much larger clone, so it may be a read error. The chain uses TRBV7-6 and TRBJ2-5; D ambiguous. From germline, CDR1 is SGHVS and CDR2 FNYEAQ. This CDR3 spans 14 amino acids. CDR3 sequence: CASSSIGAQEAQYF. The CDR3 region has the DNA TGTGCCAGCAGCTCAATTGGAGCGCAAGAGGCCCAGTACTTC.

This clonotype was seen a handful of times. This rearrangement joins TRBV19 to TRBJ1-3; D is ambiguous. V was pared by 1 base and J by 2 bases, with 9 bases between. The CDR3 contains 15 residues. The V gene's germline CDR1 is LNHDA and CDR2 SQIVND (reference sequence). For the CDR3, the DNA is TGTGCCAGTAGTATAGGTCCAGCTACTGGAAACACCATATATTTT. Translation: CASSIGPATGNTIYF.

The sample holds many counts of this clonotype. This chain links TRBV27 with TRBJ2-7; D is perhaps TRBD2 (5 bases). This CDR3 contains 12 residues. The V end lost 6 bases, the J end lost 5 bases, and 11 bases lay between the germline ends. CDR1 MNHEY and CDR2 SMNVEV come from the germline V gene (reference sequence). The CDR3: CASSPGNNEQYF. Written as DNA, the CDR3 is TGTGCCAGCAGCCCGGGAAACAACGAGCAGTACTTC.

This clonotype was observed many times. The rearrangement joins TRBV6-2 or TRBV6-3 to TRBJ2-1, with a weak D call TRBD2 (5 bases). Germline lookup yields CDR1 MNHEY and CDR2 SVGEGT. The CDR3 spans 13 residues. The germline V and J ends were trimmed by 5 bases and 9 bases, with 14 bases remaining between them. The CDR3 region is CASSSNLASEQFF. The CDR3, as DNA: TGTGCCAGCAGTAGCAATCTAGCAAGTGAGCAGTTCTTC.

Only a few counts were recorded for this clonotype. The V call is TRBV9, the J call TRBJ2-3, with 12 positions matching TRBD2. Germline V lookup: CDR1 SGDLS, CDR2 YYNGEE. CDR3 length: 17 amino acids. V lost 4 bases, J lost 2 bases, and 8 bases stayed unmatched. For the CDR3, the DNA is TGTGCCAGCAGCCGTAAGGGACTAGCGGGCCTCACAGATACGCAGTATTTT. Translating it yields CASSRKGLAGLTDTQYF.

In the case of this clonotype: This may be a read error: a much more frequent sequence differs by one nucleotide. V and J are TRBV7-6 and TRBJ2-6, with 11 positions matching TRBD2. Germline lookup yields CDR1 SGHVS and CDR2 FNYEAQ. CDR3 size: 18 residues. The CDR3 DNA reads TGTGCCAGCACAACAACCGGGACTAGCGGTCGTGGGGCCAACGTCCTGGCTTTC. The encoded protein is CASTTTGTSGRGANVLAF.

This clonotype was counted between two and nine times. At one end, the junction sequence differs from germline, possibly due to a read error. The chain recombines TRBV12-3 or TRBV12-4 with TRBJ2-7; 7 bases line up with TRBD1. This CDR3 region has 14 residues. The DNA of the CDR3 is TGTGCCGGCAGTTCACCGGGACAGCCCTACGAGCAGTACTTC. Translating gives CAGSSPGQPYEQYF.

The chain uses TRBV13 and TRBJ2-3; the D call may be TRBD1 or TRBD2 (5 bases each). This CDR3 has 15 residues. The V gene lost 4 bases and the J gene lost 0 bases, with 11 bases spanning the gap. Germline loops: CDR1 PRHDT, CDR2 FYEKMQ (reference sequence). CDR3 bases: TGTGCCAGCAGCTGGGGGACGTTTAGCACAGATACGCAGTATTTT. Amino acid sequence: CASSWGTFSTDTQYF.

This clonotype was seen a handful of times. Mismatch with germline at one junction end may stem from a read error. The chain uses TRBV6-2 or TRBV6-3 and TRBJ2-7; no definite D call. The CDR3 runs 13 residues. CDR1 MNHEY and CDR2 SVGEGT come from the germline V gene. The CDR3 loop reads CASSYVDPYVQYF. The CDR3 region has the DNA TGTGCCAGCAGTTACGTGGACCCCTACGTGCAGTACTTC.